The source of this TCR beta chain is a study of blood T cell repertoires in COVID-19. CDR1 is SGHRS, CDR2 YFSETQ, per germline. The CDR3 extends over 15 amino acids. V was pared by 0 bases and J by 8 bases, with 6 bases of the junction left unmatched. The data were produced by immunoSEQ multiplex PCR, yet TCRdb's version contains in-frame clones alone and is incomplete. The sample has 250,000 or so clones, about 82% seen once; the top ten hold 12%. This clonotype was obtained from a man at least 80 years old with acute or convalescent COVID-19. Sequencing was done on a sample of peripheral blood. The chain couples TRBV5-1 to TRBJ2-1; TRBD2 aligns across 9 bases. The CDR3 region has the DNA TGCGCCAGCAGCTTGGAGCTAGCGGGGTTGGATGAGCAGTTCTTC. Translation: CASSLELAGLDEQFF.